A single sample is the source of the 30 T cell receptor beta chains below, sequenced in a study of blood T cell repertoires in COVID-19. Sequencing used immunoSEQ multiplex PCR; TCRdb keeps in-frame clones, though not all of them. Among 150,000 to 190,000 clones listed, about 85% were seen once. The sample taken for sequencing was peripheral blood. The receptors shown here come from an older woman with COVID-19, enrolled during active disease.

This chain joins TRBV10-2 and TRBJ1-2; no clear D. CDR1 is WSHSY and CDR2 is SAAADI in the germline V gene. This CDR3 is built from 16 residues. The ends were cut back, 3 bases at V and 0 bases at J, with 14 bases in the middle. The CDR3, as DNA: TGCGCCAGCAGTGATGTCCGGTCGAGAGCTAACTATGGCTACACCTTC. It translates to CASSDVRSRANYGYTF.

J is TRBJ1-2 and V is TRBV5-1, with 8 bases matching TRBD1. CDR3 size: 13 residues. Germline CDR1 and CDR2: SGHRS and YFSETQ. The V and J ends lost 2 bases and 5 bases, in that order; junction bases with no gene match: 2. The chain's CDR3 is CASSFTGGYGYTF. The CDR3 DNA reads as TGCGCCAGCAGCTTTACAGGGGGATATGGCTACACCTTC. The whole variable domain, remainder taken from reference TRBV5-1 and TRBJ1-2, is KAGVTQTPRYLIKTRGQQVTLSCSPISGHRSVSWYQQTPGQGLQFLFEYFSETQRNKGNFPGRFSGRQFSNSRSEMNVSTLELGDSALYLCASSFTGGYGYTFGSGTRLTVV.

The sample holds one count of this clone. This chain uses TRBV29-1 with TRBJ1-2, with a tentative D call TRBD1 (6 bases). Deletions cut 7 bases from V and 3 bases from J, with 18 bases between. The CDR3 extends over 14 amino acids. Germline values: CDR1 SQVTM, CDR2 ANQGSEA. The DNA for the CDR3 is TGCAGCGCCTCACCAGGGGTTGTAGACTATGGCTACACCTTC. Translating gives CSASPGVVDYGYTF.

The chain combines TRBV5-8 with TRBJ2-5, with 10 bases identical to TRBD2. Looked up from germline, CDR1 is SGHTS and CDR2 is YDEGEE. This CDR3 region has 15 residues. Unmatched junction bases numbered 8, after V lost 4 bases and J lost 5 bases. CDR3 sequence: CASSTSGGAGETQYF. The CDR3 DNA is TGTGCCAGCAGCACCAGCGGGGGGGCGGGCGAGACCCAGTACTTC.

J is TRBJ1-4 and V is TRBV19; 8 nucleotides align to TRBD1. The V gene end was trimmed by 3 bases and the J gene end by 2 bases; junction bases not matched to a gene: 8. CDR3 length: 17 amino acids. Germline V gene lookup returns CDR1 LNHDA and CDR2 SQIVND (reference sequence). The CDR3 loop is CASSIGQGPRTNEKLFF. The DNA for the CDR3 is TGTGCCAGTAGTATCGGACAGGGTCCGAGGACTAATGAAAAACTGTTTTTT.

This clone was observed a few times. The chain couples TRBV5-1 to TRBJ2-1; D remains ambiguous. Germline loops: CDR1 SGHRS, CDR2 YFSETQ. The germline V and J ends were trimmed by 1 base and 4 bases, with 12 bases remaining between them. The CDR3 contains 15 residues. CDR3 protein: CASSLSGDEYNEQFF. The CDR3 DNA is TGCGCCAGCAGCTTGTCTGGAGACGAGTACAATGAGCAGTTCTTC.

The chain joins TRBV30 to TRBJ1-5; 7 positions agree with TRBD1. The CDR3 is 16 residues long. Germline V CDR1 and CDR2: GTSNPN, SVGIG (reference sequence). After removal of 0 bases from V and 5 bases from J, the junction contained 10 bases not matched to a gene. This CDR3 reads CAWSVPRGQWDQPQHF. The CDR3 nucleotides are TGTGCCTGGAGTGTACCGAGGGGGCAGTGGGATCAGCCCCAGCATTTT. The full variable domain, in which reference TRBV30 and TRBJ1-5 provide the parts outside the CDR3, is SQTIHQWPATLVQPVGSPLSLECTVEGTSNPNLYWYRQAAGRGLQLLFYSVGIGQISSEVPQNLSASRPQDRQFILSSKKLLLSDSGFYLCAWSVPRGQWDQPQHFGDGTRLSIL.

The gene calls are TRBV28 and TRBJ2-1; 14 bases agree with TRBD2. Germline-derived CDR1 and CDR2 are MDHEN and SYDVKM. V trimming: 5 bases; J trimming: 7 bases; junction bases outside the gene matches: 7. CDR3 length: 16 residues. CDR3 region: CASSPPGLAGGNEQFF. CDR3 bases: TGTGCCAGCAGTCCCCCCGGACTAGCGGGAGGTAATGAGCAGTTCTTC.

The rearrangement uses TRBV9 and TRBJ2-1, with TRBD2 identical over 12 bases. Unmatched junction bases numbered 9, after V lost 4 bases and J lost 7 bases. CDR1 is SGDLS and CDR2 is YYNGEE in the germline V gene. The CDR3 length is 16 residues. CDR3 bases: TGTGCCAGCAGCCCGCTAGCGGGGGGGCTGGGTAATGAGCAGTTCTTC. This sequence encodes CASSPLAGGLGNEQFF.

The rearrangement joins TRBV27 to TRBJ1-1, with 7 bases identical to TRBD1. CDR1 is MNHEY, CDR2 SMNVEV, per germline (reference sequence). This CDR3 contains 14 residues. The trim removed 6 bases at V and 4 bases at J, leaving 8 bases unmatched. CDR3 nucleotide sequence: TGTGCCAGCAGCCCAGGGGGTCGGAGCACTGAAGCTTTCTTT. Amino acids: CASSPGGRSTEAFF.

V usage is TRBV29-1 and J usage is TRBJ2-1; D not certain. Germline CDR1 SQVTM, CDR2 ANQGSEA. The ends were cut back, 1 base at V and 0 bases at J, with 10 bases in the middle. CDR3 size: 15 residues. CDR3 region: CSVEGLPSSYNEQFF. The CDR3 DNA reads as TGCAGCGTTGAAGGTCTACCGAGCTCCTACAATGAGCAGTTCTTC.

The chain combines TRBV11-2 with TRBJ2-1; the D gene is possibly TRBD1 (5 bases). The CDR3 runs 12 residues. Trimming shortened V by 4 bases and J by 6 bases, and 7 bases separated the two germline ends. CDR1 and CDR2 from the germline V gene are SGHAT and FQNNGV. The CDR3 loop reads CASSWGGNEQFF. The CDR3 DNA reads TGTGCCAGCAGCTGGGGCGGCAATGAGCAGTTCTTC. The whole variable domain, remainder taken from reference TRBV11-2 and TRBJ2-1, is EAGVAQSPRYKIIEKRQSVAFWCNPISGHATLYWYQQILGQGPKLLIQFQNNGVVDDSQLPKDRFSAERLKGVDSTLKIQPAKLEDSAVYLCASSWGGNEQFFGPGTRLTVL.

The genes are TRBV5-1 and TRBJ1-2; 7 bases map to TRBD1. Germline V gene sequence: CDR1 SGHRS, CDR2 YFSETQ. The CDR3 runs 15 residues. With 3 bases clipped from V and 4 bases from J, the junction kept 9 bases outside the gene matches. The CDR3 loop reads CASSSREGAFYGYTF. Here the CDR3 DNA reads TGCGCCAGCAGCTCCCGGGAGGGGGCGTTCTATGGCTACACCTTC.

This chain links TRBV19 with TRBJ2-6; D is unresolved. The CDR3 consists of 15 residues. Germline V CDR1 and CDR2: LNHDA, SQIVND (reference sequence). Trimming removed 5 bases from V and 0 bases from J, with 8 bases in between. The CDR3 spells CASSPRSSGANVLTF. CDR3 nucleotide sequence: TGTGCCAGTAGTCCGCGGAGCTCTGGGGCCAACGTCCTGACTTTC. The full variable domain, in which reference TRBV19 and TRBJ2-6 provide the parts outside the CDR3, is DGGITQSPKYLFRKEGQNVTLSCEQNLNHDAMYWYRQDPGQGLRLIYYSQIVNDFQKGDIAEGYSVSREKKESFPLTVTSAQKNPTAFYLCASSPRSSGANVLTFGAGSRLTVL.

The chain uses TRBV18 and TRBJ2-3, with no clear D. The V end lost 3 bases, the J end lost 0 bases, and 13 bases lay between the germline ends. CDR1 is KGHSH and CDR2 is LQKENI in the germline V gene. This CDR3 contains 16 residues. CDR3 sequence reads: CASSPTLPTSTDTQYF. DNA of the CDR3: TGTGCCAGCTCACCTACTCTCCCGACTAGCACAGATACGCAGTATTTT.

This clone was recorded only once. This chain connects TRBV5-1 to TRBJ1-2; D possibly corresponds to TRBD1 (5 bases). In germline, CDR1 is SGHRS, CDR2 YFSETQ. This CDR3 has 14 amino acids. Trimming removed 4 bases from V and 6 bases from J, with 16 bases in between. This CDR3 reads CASSPVLGGDGYTF. In nucleotides, the CDR3 is TGCGCCAGCAGCCCCGTATTAGGAGGGGATGGCTACACCTTC.

This clone was seen more than once but under ten times. The V gene is TRBV27, the J gene TRBJ1-2, with D possibly matching TRBD1 (5 bases). CDR1 is MNHEY and CDR2 is SMNVEV in the germline V gene (reference sequence). V was shortened by 2 bases and J by 6 bases, with 19 bases between the two germline ends. This CDR3 contains 16 residues. The CDR3 sequence: CASSLSLRGWSDGYTF. DNA for the CDR3: TGTGCCAGCAGTTTAAGTTTACGGGGGTGGAGCGATGGCTACACCTTC.

This clone has only a few counts. The chain couples TRBV9 to TRBJ2-5; 13 bases agree with TRBD2. Trimming removed 4 bases from V and 5 bases from J; junction bases left unmatched: 8. Per germline, CDR1 SGDLS and CDR2 YYNGEE. The CDR3 consists of 16 residues. The CDR3 here is CASSLTSGGIGETQYF. In nucleotides, the CDR3 is TGTGCCAGCAGCCTGACTAGCGGGGGGATTGGGGAGACCCAGTACTTC.

This clone was seen once. The V and J genes are TRBV6-6 and TRBJ2-1, with unresolved D. Deletions cut 4 bases from V and 7 bases from J, with 11 bases between. CDR1 MNHNY and CDR2 SVGAGI come from the germline V gene (reference sequence). The length of the CDR3 is 13 residues. Here the CDR3 DNA reads TGTGCCAGCAGTTTATCAGTCTCGAATGAGCAGTTCTTC. This codes for CASSLSVSNEQFF.

The chain couples TRBV5-4 to TRBJ2-3; D is undetermined. V shed 0 bases and J shed 7 bases, with 9 bases lying between them. The length of the CDR3 is 13 residues. The germline V gene has CDR1 SGHNT and CDR2 YYREEE (reference sequence). This CDR3 reads CASSLDSKNTQYF. CDR3 DNA: TGTGCCAGCAGCTTGGACAGCAAAAATACGCAGTATTTT.

The chain recombines TRBV18 with TRBJ1-1; TRBD1 agrees at 7 bases. CDR3 size: 16 residues. The ends lost 2 bases at V and 0 bases at J; junction bases unmatched: 6. Germline V gene data show CDR1 as KGHSH and CDR2 as LQKENI. In DNA, the CDR3 is TGTGCCAGCTCACCAACTATACAGGGGCTGAACACTGAAGCTTTCTTT. Translated: CASSPTIQGLNTEAFF.

This rearrangement joins TRBV7-3 to TRBJ2-5; 11 bases are a match to TRBD1. The CDR3 is made up of 15 amino acids. The J segment lost 4 bases and the V segment lost 2 bases, leaving 3 bases of the junction unmatched. Germline values: CDR1 SGHTA, CDR2 FQGTGA. CDR3 amino acids: CASSLLGQGGETQYF. In DNA, the CDR3 is TGTGCCAGCAGCTTATTGGGACAGGGGGGAGAGACCCAGTACTTC.

The gene calls are TRBV19 and TRBJ1-1; D unclear. Germline V gene data show CDR1 as LNHDA and CDR2 as SQIVND (reference sequence). The germline V and J ends were trimmed by 7 bases and 1 base, with 13 bases remaining between them. This CDR3 spans 14 amino acids. CDR3 amino acids: CASKLGRGNTEAFF. The CDR3 coding sequence is TGTGCCAGTAAGTTAGGGCGGGGGAACACTGAAGCTTTCTTT.

The chain has TRBV19 and TRBJ2-7; 12 positions match TRBD2. In germline, CDR1 is LNHDA, CDR2 SQIVND (reference sequence). V gave up 5 bases and J gave up 2 bases; unmatched junction bases: 13. CDR3 length: 18 amino acids. The CDR3 nucleotides are TGTGCCAGTAGTCTCTCGTCACTAGCGGGAGGCCTAGCCTACGAGCAGTACTTC. Its protein product is CASSLSSLAGGLAYEQYF.

The rearrangement uses TRBV27 and TRBJ1-5, with a weak D call TRBD1 (5 bases). The germline V gene has CDR1 MNHEY and CDR2 SMNVEV (reference sequence). CDR3 length: 19 amino acids. Trimming removed 3 bases from V and 0 bases from J, with 21 bases in between. The CDR3 protein is CASSLVWGSPRDSNQPQHF. CDR3 DNA: TGTGCCAGCAGTTTGGTTTGGGGTAGTCCCAGGGATAGCAATCAGCCCCAGCATTTT.

The rearrangement joins TRBV5-8 to TRBJ1-6; 9 bases are shared with TRBD1. Per germline, CDR1 SGHTS and CDR2 YDEGEE. The junction had 11 bases not matched to a gene; V was cut back by 0 bases and J by 7 bases. The CDR3 has 18 residues. DNA of the CDR3: TGTGCCAGCAGCTTGGATGGGACAGGGTCGAGACGAAATTCACCCCTCCACTTT. Encoded protein: CASSLDGTGSRRNSPLHF.

This clone showed up just once. Additional DNA sequences in this sample encode the identical CDR3. The rearrangement links TRBV18 to TRBJ2-5; 10 bases fit TRBD2. The CDR3 runs 15 residues. Germline loops: CDR1 KGHSH, CDR2 LQKENI. J gave up 1 base and V 3 bases, and 2 bases lay outside the gene matches. The CDR3 coding sequence is TGTGCCAGCTCACCTCGGACTAGCGGCCAAGAGACCCAGTACTTC. Protein product: CASSPRTSGQETQYF. Based on the CDR3 plus reference TRBV18 and TRBJ2-5, the full variable domain is NAGVMQNPRHLVRRRGQEARLRCSPMKGHSHVYWYRQLPEEGLKFMVYLQKENIIDESGMPKERFSAEFPKEGPSILRIQQVVRGDSAAYFCASSPRTSGQETQYFGPGTRLLVL.

The V and J genes are TRBV6-2 or TRBV6-3 and TRBJ2-1, with 7 positions matching TRBD2. V lost 5 bases and J lost 2; bases outside the gene matches: 3. The CDR3 is 14 residues long. Per germline, CDR1 MNHEY and CDR2 SVGEGT. CDR3 in amino acids: CASSETSPYNEQFF. For the CDR3, the DNA is TGTGCCAGCAGTGAGACTAGCCCCTACAATGAGCAGTTCTTC.

The gene calls are TRBV9 and TRBJ1-1, with 12 bases aligning to TRBD1. The V gene end was trimmed by 0 bases and the J gene end by 5 bases; junction bases not matched to a gene: 2. The CDR3 is made up of 15 amino acids. Germline V gene lookup returns CDR1 SGDLS and CDR2 YYNGEE. The CDR3 sequence: CASSVGGQGATEAFF. The CDR3 region has the DNA TGTGCCAGCAGCGTAGGGGGACAGGGGGCAACTGAAGCTTTCTTT.

This chain uses TRBV7-9 with TRBJ2-5, with a weak D call TRBD1 (6 bases). The CDR3 has 17 residues. Germline CDR1 and CDR2: SEHNR and FQNEAQ (reference sequence). Trimming pared 1 base from V and 2 bases from J, leaving 17 bases between. This CDR3 is CASSLVGLRGFQETQYF. The DNA of the CDR3 is TGTGCCAGCAGCTTAGTGGGTCTTAGGGGGTTTCAAGAGACCCAGTACTTC.